The present TCR beta chain was sequenced within a study of human T cells and chemical hapten exposure. TCRdb re-analysed the RACE reads in MiXCR, keeping a single row per CDR3 protein. The sample comprises some 170,000 distinct CDR3 sequences, approximately 20% of which are singletons, and about 7% rests with the top ten. This clonotype was observed a handful of times. Time point here: patch test 1, 2 weeks after DPC sensitization. The treatment: therapeutic diphenylcyclopropenone sensitization with weekly scalp DPC. The CDR3 runs 15 residues. Germline assignment: CDR1 DFQATT and CDR2 SNEGSKA (reference sequence). The trim removed 0 bases at V and 2 bases at J, leaving 6 bases unmatched.

The rearrangement uses TRBV20-1 and TRBJ2-7, with 8 positions matching TRBD2. This specimen was whole blood, taken in connection with sensitization to the hapten diphenylcyclopropenone (DPC). This clonotype was obtained from a woman aged 45 to 65 with alopecia areata. Some clones in this sample may be carry-over from other donors' samples. CDR3 DNA: TGCAGTGCTAGAGATTTGATAGCGGGAACCTACGAGCAGTACTTC. This sequence encodes CSARDLIAGTYEQYF.